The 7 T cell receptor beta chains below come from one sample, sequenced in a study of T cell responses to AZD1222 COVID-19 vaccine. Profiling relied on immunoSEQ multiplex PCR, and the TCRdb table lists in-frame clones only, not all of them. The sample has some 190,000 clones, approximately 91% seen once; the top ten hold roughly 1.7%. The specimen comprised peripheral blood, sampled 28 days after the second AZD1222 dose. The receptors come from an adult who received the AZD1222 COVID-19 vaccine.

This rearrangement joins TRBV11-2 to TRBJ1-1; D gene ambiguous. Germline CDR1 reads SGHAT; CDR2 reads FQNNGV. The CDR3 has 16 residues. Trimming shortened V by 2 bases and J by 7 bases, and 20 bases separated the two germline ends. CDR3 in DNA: TGTGCCAGCAGCTTAAGGACCCCTGAGATGGGTGATGAAGCTTTCTTT. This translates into CASSLRTPEMGDEAFF.

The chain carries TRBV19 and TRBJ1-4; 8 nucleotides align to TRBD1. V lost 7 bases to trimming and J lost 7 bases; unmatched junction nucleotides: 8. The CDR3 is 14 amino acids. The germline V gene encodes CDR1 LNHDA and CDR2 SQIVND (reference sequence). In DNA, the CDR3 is TGTGCCAGTACTCTCAGGGGGCCAAGTGAAAAACTGTTTTTT. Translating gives CASTLRGPSEKLFF.

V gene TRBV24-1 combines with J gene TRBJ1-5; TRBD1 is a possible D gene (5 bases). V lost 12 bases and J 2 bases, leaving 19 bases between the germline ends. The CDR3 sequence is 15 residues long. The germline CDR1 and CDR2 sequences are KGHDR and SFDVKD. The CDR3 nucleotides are TGTGCCTCCCCGTGGAGGTGGGGGGGCAATCAGCCCCAGCATTTT. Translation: CASPWRWGGNQPQHF.

CDR3 amino acids: CASSEWFGQIVYEQYF. The CDR3 nucleotides read TGTGCCAGCAGTGAATGGTTTGGACAGATCGTCTACGAGCAGTACTTC. The V and J genes are TRBV6-1 and TRBJ2-7; maybe TRBD1 (6 bases). Germline assignment: CDR1 MNHNS and CDR2 SASEGT. The CDR3 has 16 amino acids. Trimming cost V 2 bases and J 3 bases, with 17 bases left between them.

The CDR3 bases are TGCGCCAGCGGACAGGGGGCAGTGGGCACCGGGGAGCTGTTTTTT. Translating it yields CASGQGAVGTGELFF. The rearrangement links TRBV5-1 to TRBJ2-2; TRBD1 matches 11 bases. The germline V gene encodes CDR1 SGHRS and CDR2 YFSETQ. The CDR3 runs to 15 residues. J was trimmed by 4 bases and V by 7 bases; bases with no gene match: 6.

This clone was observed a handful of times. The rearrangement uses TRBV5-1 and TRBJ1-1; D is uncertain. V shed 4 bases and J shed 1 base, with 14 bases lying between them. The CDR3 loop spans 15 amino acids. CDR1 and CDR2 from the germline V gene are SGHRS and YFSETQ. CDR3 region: CASSNPGVGNTEAFF. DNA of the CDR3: TGCGCCAGCAGCAATCCTGGTGTGGGGAACACTGAAGCTTTCTTT.

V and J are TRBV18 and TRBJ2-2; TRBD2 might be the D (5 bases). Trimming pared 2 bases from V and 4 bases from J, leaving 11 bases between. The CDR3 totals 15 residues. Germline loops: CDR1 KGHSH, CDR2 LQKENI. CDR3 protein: CASSPTVATTGELFF. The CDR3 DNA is TGTGCCAGCTCACCAACGGTAGCGACCACCGGGGAGCTGTTTTTT.